These 14 T cell receptor beta chains share one sample of origin, sequenced in a study of cytomegalovirus exposure and HLA in healthy donors. 60 Vbeta and 13 Jbeta primers were used in PCR. Assay: immunoSEQ multiplex PCR; the TCRdb copy retains only in-frame clones and omits some. In the table there are around 150,000 clones, about four fifths of which are singletons. The sequenced sample was PBMCs. Receptors were obtained from a man under 40 in good health.

J is TRBJ2-7 and V is TRBV2; TRBD1 aligns across 9 bases. Germline lookup yields CDR1 SNHLY and CDR2 FYNNEI. The CDR3 runs 13 residues. V lost 8 bases to trimming and J lost 3 bases; unmatched junction nucleotides: 5. The CDR3 DNA reads TGTGCCAGCGGGGACAGGGTAAACTACGAGCAGTACTTC. Protein product: CASGDRVNYEQYF. The entire variable domain, with the rest obtained from reference TRBV2 and TRBJ2-7, is as follows: EPEVTQTPSHQVTQMGQEVILRCVPISNHLYFYWYRQILGQKVEFLVSFYNNEISEKSEIFDDQFSVERPDGSNFTLKIRSTKLEDSAMYFCASGDRVNYEQYFGPGTRLTVT.

This clone was picked up a small number of times. The CDR3 is CASSYSSGGGGYTF. CDR3 in DNA: TGTGCCAGCAGTTACTCGTCGGGGGGGGGCGGCTACACCTTC. This chain joins TRBV6-6 and TRBJ1-2; TRBD1 is a possible D gene (6 bases). There are 14 residues in the CDR3. Trimming removed 0 bases at V and 8 bases at J, with 13 bases between. In germline, CDR1 is MNHNY, CDR2 SVGAGI (reference sequence).

The table lists this clone with a few counts. Other DNA sequences of this sample code for an identical CDR3. J is TRBJ2-1 and V is TRBV28; D uncertain. Germline-derived CDR1 and CDR2 are MDHEN and SYDVKM. This CDR3 has 11 residues. Trimming left V 5 bases short and J 4 bases short, with 3 bases between. The CDR3 DNA reads TGTGCCAGCAGTCTTTACAATGAGCAGTTCTTC. It translates to CASSLYNEQFF.

This clone was recorded a few times. CDR3 residues: CASSELGTVYGYTF. The DNA for the CDR3 is TGTGCCAGCAGTGAACTTGGGACAGTCTATGGCTACACCTTC. J is TRBJ1-2 and V is TRBV2, with TRBD1 matching 7 bases. Germline loops: CDR1 SNHLY, CDR2 FYNNEI. V dropped 2 bases and J dropped 4; count of bases not matched to a gene: 4. CDR3 length equals 14 residues. Complete variable domain (other parts from reference TRBV2 and TRBJ1-2): EPEVTQTPSHQVTQMGQEVILRCVPISNHLYFYWYRQILGQKVEFLVSFYNNEISEKSEIFDDQFSVERPDGSNFTLKIRSTKLEDSAMYFCASSELGTVYGYTFGSGTRLTVV.

The rearrangement links TRBV5-1 to TRBJ2-3; D perhaps matches TRBD2 (6 bases). The length of the CDR3 is 13 residues. Per germline, CDR1 SGHRS and CDR2 YFSETQ. Deletions cut 4 bases from V and 4 bases from J, with 10 bases between. The CDR3 here is CASSPEGSDTQYF. CDR3 DNA: TGCGCCAGCAGCCCGGAGGGTTCAGATACGCAGTATTTT.

The chain joins TRBV5-1 to TRBJ2-2; no reliable D call. Per germline, CDR1 SGHRS and CDR2 YFSETQ. V dropped 4 bases and J dropped 1 base, with 11 bases sitting between them. This CDR3 is built from 15 residues. The CDR3 nucleotides are TGCGCCAGCAGCGAAACTAATTTGAACACCGGGGAGCTGTTTTTT. This sequence encodes CASSETNLNTGELFF. Complete variable domain (other parts from reference TRBV5-1 and TRBJ2-2): KAGVTQTPRYLIKTRGQQVTLSCSPISGHRSVSWYQQTPGQGLQFLFEYFSETQRNKGNFPGRFSGRQFSNSRSEMNVSTLELGDSALYLCASSETNLNTGELFFGEGSRLTVL.

The genes are TRBV6-4 and TRBJ2-3, with 13 bases matching TRBD2. After removal of 4 bases from V and 5 bases from J, the junction contained 3 bases not matched to a gene. The CDR3 has 15 amino acids. Germline V gives CDR1 MRHNA, CDR2 SNTAGT. CDR3 region: CASSGTSGSQDTQYF. The CDR3 nucleotides read TGTGCCAGCAGTGGGACTAGCGGGAGTCAAGATACGCAGTATTTT.

The chain combines TRBV9 with TRBJ2-1; 11 bases match TRBD1. The CDR3 consists of 16 residues. V lost 4 bases to trimming and J lost 9 bases; unmatched junction nucleotides: 12. CDR1 SGDLS and CDR2 YYNGEE come from the germline V gene. For the CDR3, the DNA is TGTGCCAGCAGCCCCCAAATGGGACAGGGGGACAGTGAGCAGTTCTTC. The encoded protein is CASSPQMGQGDSEQFF.

V gene TRBV7-2 combines with J gene TRBJ1-5; a possible D gene is TRBD1 (5 bases). V lost 1 base to trimming and J lost 2 bases, with 9 bases between them. CDR1 and CDR2 from the germline V gene are SGHTA and FQGNSA. The CDR3 is made up of 15 amino acids. The CDR3 nucleotides are TGTGCCAGCAGCTTAGGGTGGGGGGGCAATCAGCCCCAGCATTTT. Protein: CASSLGWGGNQPQHF.

This clone is labeled as large. The chain couples TRBV5-5 to TRBJ2-7; TRBD2 matches at 11 bases. Per the germline V gene, CDR1 is SGHKS and CDR2 is YYEKEE (reference sequence). This CDR3 is built from 18 residues. The V segment lost 4 bases and the J segment 4 bases; nucleotides outside the gene matches: 16. In DNA form, the CDR3 reads TGTGCCAGCAGCCGGGGAGGAATGGCCGGGACTAGCGGATACGAGCAGTACTTC. Its protein product is CASSRGGMAGTSGYEQYF.

In DNA, the CDR3 is TGTGCCAGCATCTCCAGCGGGAGGAGGTATGAGCAGTTCTTC. The encoded protein is CASISSGRRYEQFF. This chain uses TRBV28 with TRBJ2-1; 9 bases match TRBD2. The CDR3 length is 14 residues. V lost 7 bases, J lost 8 bases, and 9 bases stayed unmatched. Germline lookup yields CDR1 MDHEN and CDR2 SYDVKM.

The V call is TRBV9, the J call TRBJ2-1; the D is unclear. This CDR3 has 13 amino acids. Trimming stripped 4 bases from V and 9 bases from J, with 14 bases between. The germline V gene has CDR1 SGDLS and CDR2 YYNGEE. Here the CDR3 reads CASSPYAGSEQFF. The CDR3 bases are TGTGCCAGCAGCCCTTACGCCGGTAGTGAGCAGTTCTTC. Drawing the rest from reference TRBV9 and TRBJ2-1, the complete variable domain is DSGVTQTPKHLITATGQRVTLRCSPRSGDLSVYWYQQSLDQGLQFLIQYYNGEERAKGNILERFSAQQFPDLHSELNLSSLELGDSALYFCASSPYAGSEQFFGPGTRLTVL.

About this clone: Additional DNA sequences in this sample encode the identical CDR3. The chain links TRBV9 to TRBJ2-3, with D uncertain. V lost 2 bases to trimming and J lost 0 bases, with 4 bases between them. The germline V gene encodes CDR1 SGDLS and CDR2 YYNGEE. The CDR3 runs 13 residues. CDR3 nucleotide sequence: TGTGCCAGCAGCGTCTCTAGCACAGATACGCAGTATTTT. Translated: CASSVSSTDTQYF. Complete variable domain (other parts from reference TRBV9 and TRBJ2-3): DSGVTQTPKHLITATGQRVTLRCSPRSGDLSVYWYQQSLDQGLQFLIQYYNGEERAKGNILERFSAQQFPDLHSELNLSSLELGDSALYFCASSVSSTDTQYFGPGTRLTVL.

This clone was seen a handful of times. The chain combines TRBV19 with TRBJ2-5; 14 bases align to TRBD2. The CDR3 has 15 amino acids. Germline CDR1 reads LNHDA; CDR2 reads SQIVND (reference sequence). V was pared by 5 bases and J by 6 bases, with 5 bases of the junction left unmatched. CDR3 amino acids: CASSPRTSGRQTQYF. The CDR3 DNA sequence: TGTGCCAGTAGTCCTCGGACTAGCGGGAGGCAGACCCAGTACTTC.